This note documents a single T cell receptor beta chain sequence. The specificity of this receptor is unknown. No base quality values were provided; no much bigger clone lies one nucleotide off. The germline V gene (reference sequence) specifies LGHDT as CDR1 and YNNKEL as CDR2. Its CDR3 holds 14 amino acids, cysteine through phenylalanine. The retained sequence is limited to the CDR3, 42 bases, with the frame set at the first base. Deletion took 2 bases off V and 6 bases off J, with a span of 12 bases between the germline ends. This specimen comes from a study of control samples from healthy donors and cancer patients (dated by TCRdb to 2018 to 2021). Libraries were made using the immunoSEQ multiplex PCR assay. This immuneACCESS table, as held by TCRdb, lists in-frame sequences with V and J called but not all clones. Of the missing ones, under half trace to an unresolved V gene in checked studies; the others have no known cause. This sample holds more than 10,000 clones; 85% to 95% were observed only once. The top ten clones comprise 13% to 15% of the sample.

The origin of this receptor is a man older than 75 with lung cancer. Sequences were obtained from PBMCs. This chain joins TRBV3-1 (or the pseudogene TRBV3-2) to TRBJ2-3, with no confident D gene call. The CDR3 reads as follows: CASSQQGSPDTQYF. The nucleotides are TGTGCCAGCAGCCAACAAGGTTCGCCGGATACGCAGTATTTT.